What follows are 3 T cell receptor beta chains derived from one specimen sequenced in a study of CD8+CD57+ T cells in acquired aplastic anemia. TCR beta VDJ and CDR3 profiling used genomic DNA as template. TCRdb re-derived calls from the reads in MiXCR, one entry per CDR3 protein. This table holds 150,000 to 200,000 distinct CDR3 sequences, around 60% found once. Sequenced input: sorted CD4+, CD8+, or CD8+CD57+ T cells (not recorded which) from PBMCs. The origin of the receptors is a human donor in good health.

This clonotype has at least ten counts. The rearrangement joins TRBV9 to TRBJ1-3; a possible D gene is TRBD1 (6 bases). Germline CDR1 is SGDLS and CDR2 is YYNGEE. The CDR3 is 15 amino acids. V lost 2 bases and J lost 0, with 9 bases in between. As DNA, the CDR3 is TGTGCCAGCAGCGTCGGACAGAACTCTGGAAACACCATATATTTT. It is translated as CASSVGQNSGNTIYF.

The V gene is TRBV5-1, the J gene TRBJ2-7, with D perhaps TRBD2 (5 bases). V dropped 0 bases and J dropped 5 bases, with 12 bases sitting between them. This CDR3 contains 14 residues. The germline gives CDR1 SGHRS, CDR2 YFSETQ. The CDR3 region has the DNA TGCGCCAGCAGCTTGGGACACCCGGGGAACGAGCAGTACTTC. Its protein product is CASSLGHPGNEQYF.

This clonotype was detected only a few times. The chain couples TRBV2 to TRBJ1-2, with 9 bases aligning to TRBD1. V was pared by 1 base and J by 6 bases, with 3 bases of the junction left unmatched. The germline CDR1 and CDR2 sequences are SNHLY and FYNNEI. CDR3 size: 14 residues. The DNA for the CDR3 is TGTGCCAGCAGTGAAGAGAGGACAGGGGATGGCTACACCTTC. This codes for CASSEERTGDGYTF.